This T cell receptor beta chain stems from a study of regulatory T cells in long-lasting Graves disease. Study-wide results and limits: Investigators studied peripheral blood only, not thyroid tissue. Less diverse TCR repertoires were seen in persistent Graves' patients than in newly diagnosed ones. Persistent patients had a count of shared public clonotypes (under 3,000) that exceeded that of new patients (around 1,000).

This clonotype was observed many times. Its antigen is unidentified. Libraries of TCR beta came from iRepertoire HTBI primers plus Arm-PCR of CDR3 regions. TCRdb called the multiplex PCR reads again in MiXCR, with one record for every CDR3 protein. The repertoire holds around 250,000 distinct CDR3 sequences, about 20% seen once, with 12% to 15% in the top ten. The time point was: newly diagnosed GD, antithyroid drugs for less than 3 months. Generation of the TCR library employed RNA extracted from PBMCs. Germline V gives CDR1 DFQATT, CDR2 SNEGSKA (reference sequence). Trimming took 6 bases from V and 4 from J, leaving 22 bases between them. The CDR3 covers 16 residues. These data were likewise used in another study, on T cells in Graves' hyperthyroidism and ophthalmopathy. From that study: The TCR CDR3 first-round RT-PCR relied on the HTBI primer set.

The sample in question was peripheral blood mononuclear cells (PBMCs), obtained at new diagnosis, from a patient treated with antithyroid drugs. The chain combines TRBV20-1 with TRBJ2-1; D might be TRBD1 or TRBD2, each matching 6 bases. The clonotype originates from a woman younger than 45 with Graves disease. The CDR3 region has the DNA TGCAGTGCGCTTGACACCGGGGGCGCGGAATACAATGAGCAGTTCTTC. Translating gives CSALDTGGAEYNEQFF.